The clone carrying this T cell receptor beta chain occurred once. Germline CDR1 SGHNT, CDR2 YYREEE (reference sequence). V lost 0 bases to trimming and J lost 2 bases, with 7 bases between them. This CDR3 region has 14 residues. In the authors' methods: Scientists estimated how many nucleated cells there were by amplifying reference gene primers. Generated by immunoSEQ multiplex PCR, the TCRdb table keeps only in-frame clones and is missing some. The V and J calls and clone size were taken over from that table, and D and trimming were inferred from the DNA. The sample holds 110,000 to 150,000 clones, 75% to 90% seen once. These data come from a study of blood T cell repertoires in COVID-19. Overall study context: Donors in the United States, Italy and Spain gave samples during acute or convalescent COVID-19.

Material for sequencing was peripheral blood. The chain has TRBV5-4 and TRBJ2-3; D is unresolved. The source is a woman aged 60-75 years with active COVID-19. CDR3 in DNA: TGTGCCAGCAGCTTGGCCAGGATCACAGATACGCAGTATTTT. Protein sequence: CASSLARITDTQYF.